This record looks at one T cell receptor beta chain sequence and its context. The antigen is unknown. The CDR3 has 15 amino acids. Germline V lookup: CDR1 MNHNS, CDR2 SASEGT. Losses at the gene ends were 2 bases for V and 4 bases for J; bases not matched to a gene: 8. Data came from immunoSEQ multiplex PCR; TCRdb stores just in-frame clones and leaves some out. The sample includes 13,000 to 15,000 clones, approximately 62% of them seen just once. This sample stems from a study of CD4+ T cells in melanoma. Study results and limitations: CD8+ T cell, macrophage and B cell function reportedly correlated with neoantigen-specific CD4+ T cells.

The sample taken for sequencing was cells from a culture (not recorded whether cultured in vitro). The V call is TRBV6-1, the J call TRBJ2-7, with TRBD1 matching 7 bases. This TCR derives from a human donor with melanoma. CDR3 nucleotide sequence: TGTGCCAGCAGTGAATCTGGGACAGCTACATACGAGCAGTACTTC. Translation gives CASSESGTATYEQYF.